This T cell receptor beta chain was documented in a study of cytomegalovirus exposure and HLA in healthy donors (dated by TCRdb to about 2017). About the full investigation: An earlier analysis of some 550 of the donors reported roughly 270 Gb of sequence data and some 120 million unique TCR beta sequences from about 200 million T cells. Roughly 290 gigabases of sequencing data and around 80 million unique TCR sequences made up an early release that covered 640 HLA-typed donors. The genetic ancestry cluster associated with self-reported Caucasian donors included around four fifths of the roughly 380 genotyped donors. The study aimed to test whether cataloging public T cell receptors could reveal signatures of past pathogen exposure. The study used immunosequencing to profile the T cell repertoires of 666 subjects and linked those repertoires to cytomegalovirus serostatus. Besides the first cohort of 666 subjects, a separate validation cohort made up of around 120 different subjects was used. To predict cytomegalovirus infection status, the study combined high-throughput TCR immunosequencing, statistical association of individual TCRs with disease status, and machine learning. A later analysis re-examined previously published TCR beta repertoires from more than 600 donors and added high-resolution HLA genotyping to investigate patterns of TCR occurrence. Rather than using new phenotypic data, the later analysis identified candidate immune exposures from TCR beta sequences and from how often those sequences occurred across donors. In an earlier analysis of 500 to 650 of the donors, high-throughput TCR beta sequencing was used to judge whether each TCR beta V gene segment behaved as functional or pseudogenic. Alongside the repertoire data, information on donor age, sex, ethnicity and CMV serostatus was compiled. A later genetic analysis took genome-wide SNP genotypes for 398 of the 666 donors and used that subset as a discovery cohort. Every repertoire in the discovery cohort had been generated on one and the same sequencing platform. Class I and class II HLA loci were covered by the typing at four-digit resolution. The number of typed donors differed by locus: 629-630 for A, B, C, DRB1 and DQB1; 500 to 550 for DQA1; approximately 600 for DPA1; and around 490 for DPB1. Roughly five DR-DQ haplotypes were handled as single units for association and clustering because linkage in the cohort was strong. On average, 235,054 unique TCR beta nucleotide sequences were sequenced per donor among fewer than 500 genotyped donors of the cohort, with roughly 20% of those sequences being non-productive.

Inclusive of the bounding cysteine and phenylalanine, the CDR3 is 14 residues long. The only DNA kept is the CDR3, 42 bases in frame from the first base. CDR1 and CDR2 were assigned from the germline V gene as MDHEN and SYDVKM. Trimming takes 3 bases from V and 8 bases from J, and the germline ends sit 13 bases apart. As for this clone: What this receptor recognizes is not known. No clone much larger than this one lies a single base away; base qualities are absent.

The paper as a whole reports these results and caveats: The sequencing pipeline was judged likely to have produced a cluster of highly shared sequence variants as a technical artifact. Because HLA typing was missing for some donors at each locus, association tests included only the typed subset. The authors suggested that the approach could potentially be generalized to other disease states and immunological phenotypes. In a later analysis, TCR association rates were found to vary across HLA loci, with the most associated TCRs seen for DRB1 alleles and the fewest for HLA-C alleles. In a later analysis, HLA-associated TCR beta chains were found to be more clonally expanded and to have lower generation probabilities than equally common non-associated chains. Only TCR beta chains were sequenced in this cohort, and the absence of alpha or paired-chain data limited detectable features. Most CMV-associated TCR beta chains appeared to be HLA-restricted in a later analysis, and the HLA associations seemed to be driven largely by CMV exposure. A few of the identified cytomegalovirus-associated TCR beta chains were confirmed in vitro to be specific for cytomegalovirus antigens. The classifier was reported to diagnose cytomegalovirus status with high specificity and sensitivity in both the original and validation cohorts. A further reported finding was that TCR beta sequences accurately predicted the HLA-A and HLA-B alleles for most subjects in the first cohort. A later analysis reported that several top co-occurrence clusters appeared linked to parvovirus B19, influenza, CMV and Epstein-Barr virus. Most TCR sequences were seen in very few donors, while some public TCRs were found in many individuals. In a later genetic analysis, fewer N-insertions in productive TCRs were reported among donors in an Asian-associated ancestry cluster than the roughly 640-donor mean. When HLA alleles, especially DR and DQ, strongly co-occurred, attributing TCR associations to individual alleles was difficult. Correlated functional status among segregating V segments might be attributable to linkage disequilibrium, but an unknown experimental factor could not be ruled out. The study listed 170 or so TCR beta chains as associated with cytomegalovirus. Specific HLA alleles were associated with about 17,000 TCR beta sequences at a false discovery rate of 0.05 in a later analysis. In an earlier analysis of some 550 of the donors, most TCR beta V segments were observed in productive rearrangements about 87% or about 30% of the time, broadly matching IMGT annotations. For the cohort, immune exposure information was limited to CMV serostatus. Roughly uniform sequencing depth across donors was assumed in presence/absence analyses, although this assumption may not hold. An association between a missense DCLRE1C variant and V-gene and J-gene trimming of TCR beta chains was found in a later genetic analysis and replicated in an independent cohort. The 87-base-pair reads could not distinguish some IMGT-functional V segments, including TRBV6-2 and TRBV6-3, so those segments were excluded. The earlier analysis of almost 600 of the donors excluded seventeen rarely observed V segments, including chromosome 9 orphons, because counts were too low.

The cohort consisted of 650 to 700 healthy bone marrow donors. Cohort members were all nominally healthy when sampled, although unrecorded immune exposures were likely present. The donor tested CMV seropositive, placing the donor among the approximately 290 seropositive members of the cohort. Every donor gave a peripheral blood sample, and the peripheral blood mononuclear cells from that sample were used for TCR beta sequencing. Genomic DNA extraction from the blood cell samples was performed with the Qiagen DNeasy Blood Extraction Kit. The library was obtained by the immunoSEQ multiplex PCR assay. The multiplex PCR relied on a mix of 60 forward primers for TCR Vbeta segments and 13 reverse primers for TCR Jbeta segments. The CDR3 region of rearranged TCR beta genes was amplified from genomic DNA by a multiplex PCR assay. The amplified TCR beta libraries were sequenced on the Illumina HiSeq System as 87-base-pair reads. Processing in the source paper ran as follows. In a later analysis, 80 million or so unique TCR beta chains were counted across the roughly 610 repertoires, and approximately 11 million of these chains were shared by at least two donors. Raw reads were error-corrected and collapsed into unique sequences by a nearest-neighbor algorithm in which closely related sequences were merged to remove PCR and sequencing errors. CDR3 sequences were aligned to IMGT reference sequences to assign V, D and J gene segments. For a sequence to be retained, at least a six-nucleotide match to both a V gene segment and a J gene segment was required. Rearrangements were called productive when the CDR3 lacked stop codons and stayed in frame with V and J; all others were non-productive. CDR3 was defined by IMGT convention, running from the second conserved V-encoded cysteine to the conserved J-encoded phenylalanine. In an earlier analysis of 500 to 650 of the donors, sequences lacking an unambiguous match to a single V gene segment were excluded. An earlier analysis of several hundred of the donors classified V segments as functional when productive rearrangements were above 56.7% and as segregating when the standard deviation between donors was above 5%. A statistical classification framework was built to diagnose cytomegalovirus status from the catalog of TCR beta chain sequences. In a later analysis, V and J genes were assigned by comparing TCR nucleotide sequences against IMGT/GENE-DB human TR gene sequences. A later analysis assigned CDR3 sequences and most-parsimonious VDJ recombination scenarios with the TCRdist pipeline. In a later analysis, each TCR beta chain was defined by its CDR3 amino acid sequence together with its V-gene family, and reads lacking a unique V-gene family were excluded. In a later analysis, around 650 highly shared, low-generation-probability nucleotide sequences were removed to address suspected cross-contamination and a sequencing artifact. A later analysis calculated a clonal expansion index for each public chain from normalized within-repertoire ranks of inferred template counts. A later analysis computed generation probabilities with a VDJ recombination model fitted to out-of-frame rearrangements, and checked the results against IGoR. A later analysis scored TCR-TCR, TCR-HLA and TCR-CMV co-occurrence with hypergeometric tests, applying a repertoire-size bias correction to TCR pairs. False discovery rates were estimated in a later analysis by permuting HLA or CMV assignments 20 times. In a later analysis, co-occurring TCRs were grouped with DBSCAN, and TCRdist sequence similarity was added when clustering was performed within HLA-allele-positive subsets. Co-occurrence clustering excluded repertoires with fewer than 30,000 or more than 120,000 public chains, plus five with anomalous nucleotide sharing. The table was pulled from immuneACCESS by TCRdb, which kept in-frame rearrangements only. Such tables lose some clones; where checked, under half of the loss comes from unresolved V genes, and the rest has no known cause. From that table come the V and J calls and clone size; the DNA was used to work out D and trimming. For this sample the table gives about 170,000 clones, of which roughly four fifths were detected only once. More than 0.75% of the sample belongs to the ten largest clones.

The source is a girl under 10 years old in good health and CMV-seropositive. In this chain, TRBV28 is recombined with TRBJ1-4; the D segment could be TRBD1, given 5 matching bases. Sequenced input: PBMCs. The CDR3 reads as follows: CASSFTAGWEKLFF. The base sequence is TGTGCCAGCAGTTTTACGGCAGGGTGGGAAAAACTGTTTTTT.